This record concerns one T cell receptor (beta chain) sequence. Its antigen is not identified. This entry comes from a study of CD8+ T cells in alopecia areata. CDR3 size: 12 residues. The junction had 4 bases not matched to a gene; V was cut back by 3 bases and J by 9 bases. In germline, CDR1 is SQVTM, CDR2 ANQGSEA. Study outcomes and limitations: Scalp sequencing captures resident alphabeta T cells of normal skin too. Scalp lesions, especially in alopecia totalis/universalis, had higher clonality than normal scalp. Expanded CD8+ clones among the top 100, as well as scalp clonality, were significantly decreased by tofacitinib. A great number of expanded lesional clones endured in scalp and blood during tofacitinib.

Sequencing templates came from extracted RNA that was reverse transcribed into cDNA. Generated by immunoSEQ multiplex PCR, the TCRdb table keeps only in-frame clones and is missing some. This table holds approximately 200,000 clones, approximately 56% found once. The treatment: oral pan-JAK inhibitor, 5-10 mg twice daily. The TCR was taken from a human donor with alopecia areata. Specimen: CD4+ T cells sorted from blood, collected at week 4, from a patient treated with tofacitinib. This chain joins TRBV29-1 and TRBJ2-1; 8 nucleotides agree with TRBD1. DNA for the CDR3: TGCAGCGTTGATCGGACAGGGATTGAGCAGTTCTTC. It is translated as CSVDRTGIEQFF.